Listed below are T cell receptor beta chains from one sample, sequenced in a study of T cells in Graves' hyperthyroidism and ophthalmopathy. TCRdb fed the multiplex PCR reads into MiXCR, producing one record per CDR3 protein. The sample gives 800,000 or so distinct CDR3 sequences, about two fifths of which show up once; over 8% is in the top ten. Sequencing input: blood. These TCRs come from a man between 18 and 35 years old with Graves' hyperthyroidism. Each CDR3 is given with its conserved first and last residue. D genes are given only for firm matches. Only some rows state a clone size, as once, few, many or a class for expanded clones.

V gene	J gene	clone size	D gene	CDR3 DNA	CDR3 protein
TRBV7-2	TRBJ2-5	NA	TRBD2	TGTGCCAGCAGTTTGACTAGCGGGAGCAGACCAGAGACCCAGTACTTC	CASSLTSGSRPETQYF
TRBV11-2	TRBJ1-1	few	NA	TGTGCCAGCAGCTTCCCCGATGGGGCTGAAGCTTTCTTT	CASSFPDGAEAFF
TRBV5-5	TRBJ2-7	NA	NA	TGTGCCAGCAGCCGTGCGTCTACCTACGAGCAGTACTTC	CASSRASTYEQYF
TRBV27	TRBJ2-5	few	NA	TGTGCCAGCAGTTTACCTGGCCACGGCGAGACCCAGTACTTC	CASSLPGHGETQYF
TRBV5-1	TRBJ1-2	NA	NA	TGCGCCAGCAGCTTGACAGATCCTAACTATGGCTACACCTTC	CASSLTDPNYGYTF
TRBV20-1	TRBJ2-7	NA	NA	TGCAGTGCTATGGCCTCACCCCCCTACGAGCAGTACTTC	CSAMASPPYEQYF
TRBV6-1	TRBJ1-2	few	NA	TGTGCCAGCAGGGGGGGGCACGGGGGCTATGGCTACACCTTC	CASRGGHGGYGYTF
TRBV10-3	TRBJ1-2	once	NA	TGTGCCATCAGTGGGAGAGCGGGATATGGCTACACCTTC	CAISGRAGYGYTF
TRBV19	TRBJ2-6	many	TRBD1	TGTGCCAGTACAGACAGGGGAATACCTGGGGCCAACGTCCTGACTTTC	CASTDRGIPGANVLTF
TRBV9	TRBJ2-7	NA	TRBD1	TGTGCCAGCAGCCCTTTGGGGACAGCTAGTTACTACGAGCAGTACTTC	CASSPLGTASYYEQYF
TRBV9	TRBJ2-5	NA	TRBD1	TGTGCCAGCAGCCAAGACCCCGGAACCTGGGGCCTTCTAGGGACAGTCGAGACCCAGTACTTC	CASSQDPGTWGLLGTVETQYF
TRBV10-3	TRBJ1-1	NA	NA	TGTGCCAGCAGTTACACCGGGACCCCGTTTGGTGAAGCTTTCTTT	CASSYTGTPFGEAFF
TRBV9	TRBJ1-6	many	NA	TGTGCCAGCAGCGTAATGGGGGGAAATTCACCCCTCCACTTT	CASSVMGGNSPLHF
TRBV9	TRBJ2-5	NA	TRBD2	TGTGCCAGCAGCCCTGTACCTAGCGGTAGAGAGACCCAGTACTTC	CASSPVPSGRETQYF
TRBV4-1	TRBJ1-6	few	NA	TGCGCCAGCAGCCAAGATAAGGGGTATAATTCACCCCTCCACTTT	CASSQDKGYNSPLHF
TRBV7-9	TRBJ1-2	NA	NA	TGTGCCAGCAGCTTATGGGATGGGGCGGTTGGCTACACCTTC	CASSLWDGAVGYTF
TRBV7-3	TRBJ1-4	NA	TRBD1	TGTGCCAGCATCCCGGGACAGGGTTATGAAAAACTGTTTTTT	CASIPGQGYEKLFF
TRBV2	TRBJ1-5	NA	NA	TGTGCCAGCAGTGAATTGGGCAGGGAGTATGAGCCCCAGCATTTT	CASSELGREYEPQHF
TRBV25-1	TRBJ2-7	few	NA	TGTGCCAGCAGTGAAAAGACAGTCTACGAGCAGTACTTC	CASSEKTVYEQYF
TRBV12-3/TRBV12-4	TRBJ1-2	NA	NA	TGTGCCAGCAGTCCCGACCCACCTCGGGCTAACTATGGCTACACCTTC	CASSPDPPRANYGYTF
TRBV2	TRBJ2-7	NA	TRBD2	TGTGCCAGCAATGGGGGGGACGAGCAGTACTTC	CASNGGDEQYF
TRBV12-3/TRBV12-4	TRBJ2-7	NA	NA	TGTGCCAGCCTAGGGGGGCGCGGGGGTCCCTACGAGCAGTACTTC	CASLGGRGGPYEQYF
TRBV14	TRBJ1-1	few	TRBD1	TGTGCCAGCAGCCATCCTTTACAGGGGAAGGAAGACACTGAAGCTTTCTTT	CASSHPLQGKEDTEAFF
TRBV12-3/TRBV12-4	TRBJ2-7	NA	NA	TGTGCCAGCAGTGAAAACACATTCCTACTGGTTGAGCAGTACTTC	CASSENTFLLVEQYF
TRBV24-1	TRBJ2-5	many	TRBD2	TGTGCCACCAGTGTGCGGGGGGTCCAAGAGACCCAGTACTTC	CATSVRGVQETQYF
TRBV20-1	TRBJ1-1	few	NA	TGCAGTGCTAGAGACCCCGGGACCCCAAGGACTGAAGCTTTCTTT	CSARDPGTPRTEAFF
TRBV12-5	TRBJ1-3	NA	NA	TGTGCTAGTGGTTTGTCGCCCCCGAACACCATATATTTT	CASGLSPPNTIYF
TRBV5-5	TRBJ1-6	NA	NA	TGTGCCAGCAGCTTGGACTGGACGAACTATAATTCACCCCTCCACTTT	CASSLDWTNYNSPLHF
TRBV6-5	TRBJ2-7	NA	NA	TGTGCCAGCAGTGACCGGGACGGCTACGAGCAGTACTTC	CASSDRDGYEQYF
TRBV20-1	TRBJ1-4	NA	NA	TGCAGTGCAGAGCGGCCCGCTTTCGGAGAAAAACTGTTTTTT	CSAERPAFGEKLFF
TRBV7-2	TRBJ1-6	many	NA	TGTGCCAGCAGCTTAGGTCAGGGAAATAGATCACCCCTCCACTTT	CASSLGQGNRSPLHF
TRBV20-1	TRBJ2-2	many	NA	TGCAGTGCTCGCCCCCACGGCAACACCGGGGAGCTGTTTTTT	CSARPHGNTGELFF
TRBV29-1	TRBJ2-6	NA	NA	TGCAGCGTTGAGCTCGACGACGGCTCTGGGGCCAACGTCCTGACTTTC	CSVELDDGSGANVLTF
TRBV7-8	TRBJ2-2	NA	NA	TGTGCCAGCAGTCTTACGACCACGAACACCGGGGAGCTGTTTTTT	CASSLTTTNTGELFF
TRBV9	TRBJ2-7	many	TRBD1	TGTGCCAGCGAACCGGGACAGGCGTACTACGAGCAGTACTTC	CASEPGQAYYEQYF
TRBV12-3/TRBV12-4	TRBJ2-5	few	NA	TGTGCCAGCAAAGCCCCGACCGAGACCCAGTACTTC	CASKAPTETQYF
TRBV7-9	TRBJ2-7	NA	TRBD1	TGTGCCAGCCCCGGGACAGGGAATCCCTACGAGCAGTACTTC	CASPGTGNPYEQYF
TRBV11-2	TRBJ2-7	NA	NA	TGTGCCAGCAGCTTAGTGTCCAGGGATAACGAACAGTACTTC	CASSLVSRDNEQYF
TRBV20-1	TRBJ2-5	NA	TRBD1	TGCAGTGCTTCCCGTGACAGGGGAAATCGCCAAGAGACCCAGTACTTC	CSASRDRGNRQETQYF
TRBV4-3	TRBJ1-6	few	NA	TGCGCCAGCAGCCAATTGGACCATTCACCCCTCCACTTT	CASSQLDHSPLHF
TRBV29-1	TRBJ1-2	NA	NA	TGCAGCGTTATGGGGGGCGCGGGGTATGGCTACACCTTC	CSVMGGAGYGYTF
TRBV2	TRBJ2-7	many	NA	TGTGCCAGCAGTGAAGCGTTTCAATCGCAGGGCGAGCAGTACTTC	CASSEAFQSQGEQYF
TRBV19	TRBJ2-5	few	TRBD1	TGTGCCAGTGCTCACCGGGACAGAAACCAAGAGACCCAGTACTTC	CASAHRDRNQETQYF
TRBV5-1	TRBJ2-2	NA	TRBD2	TGCGCCAGCAGCCCCCCCGGGACTAGCGGCAGCACCGGGGAGCTGTTTTTT	CASSPPGTSGSTGELFF
TRBV9	TRBJ1-2	many	NA	TGTGCCAGCCGGAGCATGGTGGGAGAGTATGGCTACACCTTC	CASRSMVGEYGYTF
TRBV9	TRBJ1-2	many	NA	TGTGCCAGCAGCGTAGCTAATCCGACCTCCTATGGCTACACCTTC	CASSVANPTSYGYTF
TRBV5-1	TRBJ1-5	few	TRBD1	TGCGCCAGCAGCGTGGACCCGGGACAGAATCAGCCCCAGCATTTT	CASSVDPGQNQPQHF
TRBV20-1	TRBJ1-2	NA	TRBD1	TGCAGTGCAAGTATTACAGGGGGCGCAGGGGGCTACACCTTC	CSASITGGAGGYTF
TRBV6-5	TRBJ2-7	few	TRBD1	TGTGCCAGCAGGGAGACAGGGGGCGTGCAGTACTTC	CASRETGGVQYF
TRBV11-2	TRBJ2-6	many	NA	TGTGCCAGCAGTCGGGATGGGGCCAACGTCCTGACTTTC	CASSRDGANVLTF
TRBV29-1	TRBJ1-1	NA	NA	TGCAGCGCCAGGGACCCGAGCACTGAAGCTTTCTTT	CSARDPSTEAFF
TRBV12-3/TRBV12-4	TRBJ2-5	NA	TRBD2	TGTGCCAGCAGTTATGGGACTAGCGGGTACCAAGAGACCCAGTACTTC	CASSYGTSGYQETQYF